The 5 T cell receptor beta chains reported below all come from one sample, sequenced in a study of blood T cell repertoires in COVID-19. Only in-frame clones appear in the TCRdb table, and some are missing; sequencing was by immunoSEQ multiplex PCR. The repertoire holds 95,000 or so clones, with roughly 76% as singletons. Sample: peripheral blood. The receptor set was obtained from an elderly man with COVID-19, enrolled during active disease.

The V and J genes are TRBV30 and TRBJ1-5, with TRBD1 matching over 9 bases. The CDR3 is 13 amino acids. Per the germline V gene, CDR1 is GTSNPN and CDR2 is SVGIG (reference sequence). The J segment lost 3 bases and the V segment lost 5 bases, leaving 2 bases of the junction unmatched. The CDR3 DNA sequence: TGTGCCTGGGGGACAGGGTTCAATCAGCCCCAGCATTTT. This encodes CAWGTGFNQPQHF.

V and J are TRBV19 and TRBJ1-6; D is ambiguous. The CDR3 spans 12 residues. CDR1 and CDR2 (germline): LNHDA, SQIVND (reference sequence). V lost 6 bases to trimming and J lost 10 bases, with 10 bases between them. The CDR3, as DNA: TGTGCCAGTAGGGAGGGAGAGTCACCCCTCCACTTT. Protein sequence: CASREGESPLHF.

CDR3 amino acids: CASSLVRQAGGELFF. Here the CDR3 DNA reads TGTGCCAGCAGCTTAGTCCGGCAGGCTGGCGGGGAGCTGTTTTTT. The rearrangement links TRBV7-6 to TRBJ2-2; D unclear. Trimming took 1 base from V and 7 from J, leaving 13 bases between them. Germline lookup yields CDR1 SGHVS and CDR2 FNYEAQ. This CDR3 is built from 15 residues.

This sequence joins TRBV21-1 and TRBJ2-2; TRBD1 is taken as the D call from the table, unchecked against the DNA. TRBV21-1 is classified as a pseudogene. The CDR3 extends over 13 amino acids. The CDR3 DNA sequence: TGTGCCAGCAGTATTTCCGGGACAAAGAGGTTGTTTTTT. This gives the protein CASSISGTKRLFF.

The count of this clone is one. V and J are TRBV25-1 and TRBJ2-3, with 11 bases aligning to TRBD2. The V gene's germline CDR1 is MGHDK and CDR2 SYGVNS. The CDR3 runs to 16 residues. V shed 4 bases and J 4 bases; nucleotides not matched to a gene: 7. The CDR3 DNA sequence: TGTGCCAGCAGTGCCCTTAGCGGGAGGGGGTCAGATACGCAGTATTTT. Translating gives CASSALSGRGSDTQYF.